Detailed here is one TCR beta chain. Its cognate antigen is unknown. The sample comes from a study of identical twins. Study conclusions and caveats: In monozygotic twins, models underestimated the sharing of out-of-frame TCR alpha. Findings came from cross-sectional statistics, without long-term follow-up of donors.

Deletions cut 2 bases from V and 8 bases from J, with 12 bases between. Germline lookup yields CDR1 SGHTA and CDR2 FQGNSA. This CDR3 has 13 amino acids. TCRdb passed the 5' RACE reads through MiXCR, listing each CDR3 protein once. The sample has around 1.7 million distinct CDR3 sequences; roughly a third are singletons. Each donor (without exception) was a healthy Caucasian. The chain recombines TRBV7-2 with TRBJ1-2; maybe TRBD1 (5 bases). This clonotype was sampled from a newborn girl in good health. The sample consisted of cord blood. CDR3: CASSLQPGWGYTF. The CDR3 bases are TGTGCCAGCAGCTTACAGCCAGGGTGGGGCTACACCTTC.